Following are 11 T cell receptor beta chains from one sample sequenced in a study of blood T cell repertoires in COVID-19. Here immunoSEQ multiplex PCR was the method, and the copy in TCRdb shows in-frame clones only, minus some. This sample has around 150,000 clones, with over 75% found just once. The sample taken for sequencing was PBMCs or T cells enriched from blood (not recorded which). The receptors originated from a man aged 50 to 60 who had recovered from COVID-19.

The chain carries TRBV5-1 and TRBJ2-3; 13 nucleotides align to TRBD2. The CDR3 has 24 residues. The germline CDR1 and CDR2 sequences are SGHRS and YFSETQ. J lost 1 base, V lost 4 bases, and 27 bases had no gene match. The CDR3 region has the DNA TGCGCCAGCAGCAAATACCGACTAGCGGGAGGAGGTGTGGAGACTGTAGCACGCACAGATACGCAGTATTTT. It codes for CASSKYRLAGGGVETVARTDTQYF.

This chain joins TRBV21-1 and TRBJ2-3; TRBD1, the table's D call, lacks a check against the DNA. TRBV21-1 is reported as a pseudogene. This CDR3 is built from 13 residues. In nucleotides, the CDR3 is TGTGCCAGCAGCGGACAGTTCACAGATACGCAGTATTTT. It yields the protein CASSGQFTDTQYF.

This clone was seen just once. V is TRBV7-9 and J is TRBJ2-3, with D tentatively TRBD2 (5 bases). V was cut by 2 bases and J by 0 bases, with 9 bases left in between. Germline CDR1 and CDR2: SEHNR and FQNEAQ (reference sequence). There are 15 residues in the CDR3. As DNA, the CDR3 is TGTGCCAGCAGCTTACTGAGCGGTAGCACAGATACGCAGTATTTT. Translation gives CASSLLSGSTDTQYF.

The chain combines TRBV15 with TRBJ2-2; 9 positions match TRBD1. V was pared by 5 bases and J by 4 bases, with 2 bases of the junction left unmatched. CDR3 length: 14 residues. Per germline, CDR1 LNHNV and CDR2 YYDKDF (reference sequence). In DNA, the CDR3 is TGTGCCACCAGCGGGACAGGGAGCACCGGGGAGCTGTTTTTT. This encodes CATSGTGSTGELFF.

V gene TRBV10-3 combines with J gene TRBJ2-7, with a possible D match to TRBD2 (6 bases). The CDR3 consists of 17 residues. Looked up from germline, CDR1 is ENHRY and CDR2 is SYGVKD. The V end was cut by 0 bases, the J end by 7 bases, with 22 bases between. In nucleotides, the CDR3 is TGTGCCATCAGTGAGTCAGTAGGTAGTGGGGGACTTAATGAGCAGTACTTC. Amino acid sequence: CAISESVGSGGLNEQYF.

This chain links TRBV7-2 with TRBJ1-2, with D hard to call. Germline V gives CDR1 SGHTA, CDR2 FQGNSA. The CDR3 loop spans 16 amino acids. With 0 bases removed from V and 0 bases from J, the gap between germline ends came to 11 bases. This chain's CDR3 is CASSLASRATNYGYTF. CDR3 coding DNA: TGTGCCAGCAGCTTAGCCTCACGAGCTACTAACTATGGCTACACCTTC. The whole variable domain, filled in from reference TRBV7-2 and TRBJ1-2, reads GAGVSQSPSNKVTEKGKDVELRCDPISGHTALYWYRQSLGQGLEFLIYFQGNSAPDKSGLPSDRFSAERTGGSVSTLTIQRTQQEDSAVYLCASSLASRATNYGYTFGSGTRLTVV.

This sequence joins TRBV10-3 and TRBJ1-2; 11 bases are shared with TRBD1. Germline V CDR1 and CDR2: ENHRY, SYGVKD. CDR3 length equals 16 residues. The trim removed 4 bases at V and 1 base at J, leaving 5 bases unmatched. The CDR3 protein is CAISGGQGARNYGYTF. The CDR3 bases are TGTGCCATCAGTGGAGGACAGGGGGCGCGTAACTATGGCTACACCTTC.

This rearrangement joins TRBV28 to TRBJ2-7, with a weak D call TRBD1 (5 bases). Germline V gene lookup returns CDR1 MDHEN and CDR2 SYDVKM. CDR3 length: 13 residues. Trimming removed 4 bases from V and 6 bases from J, with 13 bases in between. The CDR3, as DNA: TGTGCCAGCAGTTACCCAAGTACAGGCGAGCAGTACTTC. Amino acid sequence: CASSYPSTGEQYF.

This rearrangement joins TRBV7-8 to TRBJ2-6; 7 nucleotides agree with TRBD2. This CDR3 is built from 19 residues. Germline CDR1 reads SGHVS; CDR2 reads FQNEAQ. Trimming took 5 bases from V and 0 from J; bases not matched to a gene: 13. The CDR3 is CASSGSGRGSSSGANVLTF. The CDR3 DNA is TGTGCCAGCAGCGGCAGCGGGCGGGGGAGTAGCTCTGGGGCCAACGTCCTGACTTTC.

The rearrangement links TRBV11-3 to TRBJ2-1; 9 positions agree with TRBD2. The trim removed 5 bases at V and 5 bases at J, leaving 7 bases unmatched. There are 15 residues in the CDR3. Per germline, CDR1 SGHNT and CDR2 YENEEA. CDR3 in amino acids: CASSPAAGGHNEQFF. The DNA for the CDR3 is TGTGCCAGCAGCCCCGCAGCGGGGGGACACAATGAGCAGTTCTTC.

The rearrangement links TRBV5-4 to TRBJ2-5, with D maybe TRBD2 (6 bases). The CDR3 has 14 amino acids. V was trimmed by 3 bases and J by 1 base, leaving 10 bases between them. From germline, CDR1 is SGHNT and CDR2 YYREEE (reference sequence). The CDR3 sequence: CASSSGGAQETQYF. CDR3 in DNA: TGTGCCAGCAGCTCCGGAGGGGCCCAAGAGACCCAGTACTTC.